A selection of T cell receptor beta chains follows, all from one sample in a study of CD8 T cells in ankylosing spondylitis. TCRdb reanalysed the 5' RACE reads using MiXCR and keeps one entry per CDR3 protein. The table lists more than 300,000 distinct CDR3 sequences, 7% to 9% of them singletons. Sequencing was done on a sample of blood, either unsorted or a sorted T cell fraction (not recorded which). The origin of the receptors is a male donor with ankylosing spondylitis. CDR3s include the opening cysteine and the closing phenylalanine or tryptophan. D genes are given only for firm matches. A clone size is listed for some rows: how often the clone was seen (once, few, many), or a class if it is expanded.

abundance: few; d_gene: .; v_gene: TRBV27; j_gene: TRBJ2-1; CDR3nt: TGTGCCAGCAGTCGGGGGACCAACAATGAGCAGTTCTTC; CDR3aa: CASSRGTNNEQFF
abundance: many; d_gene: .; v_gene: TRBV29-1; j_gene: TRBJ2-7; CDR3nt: TGCAGCGTTGAAAGGGCAGGGTACGAGCAGTACTTC; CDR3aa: CSVERAGYEQYF
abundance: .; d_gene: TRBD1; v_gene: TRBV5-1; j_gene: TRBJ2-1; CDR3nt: TGCGCCAGCAGCACGATACAGGGGGCGATCTACAATGAGCAGTTCTTC; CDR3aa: CASSTIQGAIYNEQFF
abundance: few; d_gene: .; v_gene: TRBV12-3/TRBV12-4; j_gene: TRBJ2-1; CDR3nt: TGTGCCTGCAGTTTAGATGGAGCGGTTCCCGATACCTACAATGAGCAGTTCTTC; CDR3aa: CACSLDGAVPDTYNEQFF
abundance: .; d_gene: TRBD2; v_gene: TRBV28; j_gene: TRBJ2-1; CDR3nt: TGTGCCAGCAGGGTAGCGGGATCGGCCAATGAGCAGTTCTTC; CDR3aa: CASRVAGSANEQFF
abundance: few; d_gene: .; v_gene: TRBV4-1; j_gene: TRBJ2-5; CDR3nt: TGCGCCAGCAGCCAAGATCCGACCACAGTATTAGAGACCCAGTACTTC; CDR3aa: CASSQDPTTVLETQYF
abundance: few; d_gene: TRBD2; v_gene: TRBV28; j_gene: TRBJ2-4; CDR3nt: TGTGCCAGCAGAAGGGGGACTAGCGATAGGGGCATTCAGTACTTC; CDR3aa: CASRRGTSDRGIQYF
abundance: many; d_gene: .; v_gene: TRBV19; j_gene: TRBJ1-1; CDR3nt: TGTGCCAGTAGTAGCCCTGGTGAAGCTTTCTTT; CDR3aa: CASSSPGEAFF
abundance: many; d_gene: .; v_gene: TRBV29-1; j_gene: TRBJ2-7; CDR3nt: TGCAGCGTCTGGGTGAGCTCCTACGAGCAGTACTTC; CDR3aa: CSVWVSSYEQYF
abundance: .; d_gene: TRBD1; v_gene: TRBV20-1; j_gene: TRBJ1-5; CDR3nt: TGCAGTGCTAGAGAGTGGTGGACAGGGTCAGGTCGGGAGCCCCAGCATTTT; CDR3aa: CSAREWWTGSGREPQHF
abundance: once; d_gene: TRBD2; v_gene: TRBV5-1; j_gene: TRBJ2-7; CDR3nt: TGCGCCAGCAGTCCCGGCGGGGGGAGTATCTTCTACGAGCAGTACTTC; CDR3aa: CASSPGGGSIFYEQYF
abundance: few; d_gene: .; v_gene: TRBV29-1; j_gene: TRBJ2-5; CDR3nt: TGCAGCGTGGGTGAGGGGGAGACCCAGTACTTC; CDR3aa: CSVGEGETQYF
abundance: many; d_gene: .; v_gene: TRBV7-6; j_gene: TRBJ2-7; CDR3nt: TGTGCCAGCAGCATAGGCCATAGTTCCTACGAGCAGTACTTC; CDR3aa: CASSIGHSSYEQYF